This T cell receptor beta chain comes out of a study of blood T cells in healthy people across ages. Turning to this clonotype: What it recognizes is unknown.

Trimming took off 6 bases at V and 4 bases at J, with 19 bases between the two ends. CDR3 length: 16 amino acids. Points from the study as a whole: The study lacked donor CMV status, which possibly confounded expanded clonotype changes.

Alongside a J-beta primer mix, a sample-barcoded 5' primer served in a second PCR lasting 7 to 11 cycles. A tag from a template-switch adaptor with 12 random nucleotides marked each cDNA molecule. TCRdb re-called the 5' RACE reads with MiXCR, one entry per CDR3 protein. This sample has roughly 720,000 distinct CDR3 sequences; roughly 50% occur once, and the top ten carry roughly 40%. V gene TRBV12-3 or TRBV12-4 combines with J gene TRBJ1-3; possible D gene TRBD1, 5 bases. Specimen: blood. The receptor comes from a man aged 80 or over in good health. CDR3 sequence reads: CASSQTTGPGGNTIYF. In DNA form, the CDR3 reads TGTGCCAGCAGCCAAACCACAGGACCGGGGGGAAACACCATATATTTT.